The rows below give T cell receptor beta chains drawn from one sample of a study of T cell responses to AZD1222 COVID-19 vaccine. TCRdb's copy holds only in-frame clones and misses some; the assay was immunoSEQ multiplex PCR. The table includes about 97,000 clones, approximately 87% detected once. This specimen consisted of peripheral blood, obtained 28 days after the second AZD1222 dose. Receptor source: an adult who received the AZD1222 COVID-19 vaccine. Each CDR3 is given with its conserved first and last residue. The order of the fields is J gene, CDR3 length, V gene, clone size, D gene, CDR3 DNA, CDR3 protein. A D gene is named only where the DNA matches it firmly. Not all rows give a size; the values are once, few, many and, for expanded clones, a class.

TRBJ2-1 14 TRBV7-8 NA TRBD2 TGTGCCAGCAGCCTAGCGGGAGCCATAAATGAGCAGTTCTTC CASSLAGAINEQFF
TRBJ2-5 15 TRBV7-3 NA NA TGTGCCAGCAGCTTAGCTGGGGGTTCCCAAGAGACCCAGTACTTC CASSLAGGSQETQYF
TRBJ1-2 13 TRBV5-1 NA NA TGCGCCAGCAGCTTGATTGGTTCCTATGGCTACACCTTC CASSLIGSYGYTF
TRBJ2-1 15 TRBV19 NA NA TGTGCCAGTAGTCCCCGCCCCTCCTCCTACAATGAGCAGTTCTTC CASSPRPSSYNEQFF
TRBJ2-7 11 TRBV14 NA NA TGTGCCAGCAGCCAAGGGGGGCGGCGGCGTTTC CASSQGGRRRF
TRBJ1-2 14 TRBV6-5 NA TRBD1 TGTGCCAGCAGTTCGGGACAGGGATACTATGGCTACACCTTC CASSSGQGYYGYTF
TRBJ2-2 14 TRBV6-5 NA NA TGTGCCAGCTCAGAGAGCTTAGGGACCGGGGAGCTGTTTTTT CASSESLGTGELFF
TRBJ2-1 14 TRBV27 few NA TGTGCCGCCTCGCGAGCTGACTCCTACAATGAGCAGTTCTTC CAASRADSYNEQFF
TRBJ1-1 16 TRBV28 NA NA TGTGCCAGCATACCGGAGACAGGTGCCGGTGAAACTGAAGCTTTCTTT CASIPETGAGETEAFF
TRBJ1-2 13 TRBV24-1 NA NA TGTGCCACCAGTGAGGACAGTAACTATGGCTACACCTTC CATSEDSNYGYTF
TRBJ1-2 13 TRBV11-2 NA NA TGTGCCAGCAGCTTACGACCGTTCTATGGCTACACCTTC CASSLRPFYGYTF
TRBJ2-2 14 TRBV9 NA NA TGTGCCAGCAGCGTAGAACAATTCACCGGGGAGCTGTTTTTT CASSVEQFTGELFF
TRBJ1-1 15 TRBV9 NA NA TGTGCCAGCAGCGTAAGGTCAGGAGGGAACACTGAAGCTTTCTTT CASSVRSGGNTEAFF
TRBJ1-1 12 TRBV6-6 NA NA TGTGCCAGCGGCCAGTCCAACACTGAAGCTTTCTTT CASGQSNTEAFF
TRBJ1-3 18 TRBV7-6 NA TRBD1 TGTGCCAGCAGCTTAGGACAGGGGGGCCCCCTCTCTGGAAACACCATATATTTT CASSLGQGGPLSGNTIYF
TRBJ2-2 17 TRBV18 NA TRBD2 TGTGCCAGCTCACGCGGACTAGCGGGGGGGCACACCGGGGAGCTGTTTTTT CASSRGLAGGHTGELFF
TRBJ2-1 13 TRBV24-1 NA NA TGTGCCACCAGTGACGAACTAGGCAATGAGCAGTTCTTC CATSDELGNEQFF
TRBJ2-1 14 TRBV7-2 NA TRBD2 TGTGCCAGCAGCGGGGGACTAGCGTGGAATGAGCAGTTCTTC CASSGGLAWNEQFF
TRBJ1-1 16 TRBV4-3 NA NA TGCGCCAGCAGCCAAGATCCCAAAGCAACCTACACTGAAGCTTTCTTT CASSQDPKATYTEAFF
TRBJ1-2 12 TRBV28 NA NA TGTGCCAGCTCCCGCGGGATCGTTGGCTACACCTTC CASSRGIVGYTF
TRBJ2-5 11 TRBV10-3 NA NA TGTGCCATCAGTGAGGAAGAGACCCAGTACTTC CAISEEETQYF
TRBJ1-6 15 TRBV9 once NA TGTGCCAGCAGCGTAGGAGGTCCAGCTAATTCACCCCTCCACTTT CASSVGGPANSPLHF
TRBJ2-7 15 TRBV6-5 NA TRBD1 TGTGCCAGCAGCTACCGGGACAGAATTTCCTACGAGCAGTACTTC CASSYRDRISYEQYF
TRBJ1-2 16 TRBV6-5 NA TRBD1 TGTGCCAGCAGTTACTCAACCGGGACAGGAGGCTATGGCTACACCTTC CASSYSTGTGGYGYTF
TRBJ1-1 14 TRBV9 NA NA TGTGCCAGCAGCCGCGTAGGGAACAGCATTGAAGCTTTCTTT CASSRVGNSIEAFF
TRBJ1-3 13 TRBV4-1 NA NA TGCGCCAGCAGCCAAGAGGGCATCGGCACCATATATTTT CASSQEGIGTIYF
TRBJ1-6 12 TRBV2 NA TRBD1 TGTGCCAGCAGTGAATTAGGGACAGCCCTCCACTTT CASSELGTALHF
TRBJ2-1 13 TRBV4-1 NA NA TGCGCCAGCAGCCAGGACTTGCACAATGAGCAGTTCTTC CASSQDLHNEQFF
TRBJ2-3 16 TRBV28 NA TRBD2 TGTGCCAGCAGTTCCCCACGACTAGCGGGCACAGATACGCAGTATTTT CASSSPRLAGTDTQYF
TRBJ1-2 12 TRBV30 NA NA TGTGCCTGGAGTGTACCTCCCGGGGGCTACACCTTC CAWSVPPGGYTF
TRBJ2-1 17 TRBV7-2 NA NA TGTGCCAGCAGCTTAGGGCCGGGATTGCCGGGGAGCAATGAGCAGTTCTTC CASSLGPGLPGSNEQFF
TRBJ1-1 13 TRBV4-1 NA NA TGCGCCAGCAGCCAAGACAGGAACACTGAAGCTTTCTTT CASSQDRNTEAFF
TRBJ2-1 14 TRBV7-2 NA NA TGTGCCAGCAGCCGCGGTTCCAGGGACAATGAGCAGTTCTTC CASSRGSRDNEQFF
TRBJ1-1 11 TRBV25-1 NA NA TGTGCCAGCAGTGGGAACACTGAAGCTTTCTTT CASSGNTEAFF
TRBJ2-7 15 TRBV4-3 NA NA TGCGCCAGCAGCCAGGCTAGCGAAAGCTCCTACGAGCAGTACTTC CASSQASESSYEQYF
TRBJ1-1 13 TRBV5-1 NA NA TGCGCCAGCAGCTTGGCTCCGGGAGGGGTAGCTTTCTTT CASSLAPGGVAFF
TRBJ2-7 13 TRBV15 NA NA TGTGCCACCAGCAGGGACTTCAACTACGAGCAGTACTTC CATSRDFNYEQYF
TRBJ2-7 14 TRBV6-5 NA TRBD1 TGTGCCAGCACTCCTCCGGGACAGGCCGGGGAGCAGTACTTC CASTPPGQAGEQYF
TRBJ1-5 13 TRBV15 NA NA TGTGCCACCAGCAGAGAGCCATCTCAGCCCCAGCATTTT CATSREPSQPQHF
TRBJ1-1 15 TRBV7-9 NA NA TGTGCCAGCAGTGCTGCCGGGATGGCAGTAGGGGAGTCTTTGTTT CASSAAGMAVGESLF
TRBJ1-2 15 TRBV5-8 NA NA TGTGCCAGCAGCTTGCTTACAGGGAGAGGGTATGGCTACACCTTC CASSLLTGRGYGYTF
TRBJ2-7 12 TRBV30 NA TRBD2 TGTGCCTGGAGTAGGCTAGCGGGCCTTATGTACTTC CAWSRLAGLMYF